This paragraph reports one T cell receptor (beta chain). This clonotype appeared many times. Its recognized antigen is unknown. No base-level quality is on record; no much larger clone is a single base apart. Libraries were built with 5' RACE. Sequenced on a NextSeq 500. In the TCR library protocol, a unique molecular identifier was attached to each TCR cDNA molecule so that PCR and sequencing errors could be corrected. The authors' analysis ran thus. TCR identification, UMI-based error correction and CDR3 extraction were performed with Decombinator tools. Expanded TCRs were defined as those above a frequency of 2 per 1,000, corresponding to the top 1% of the tumor frequency distribution. Each repertoire was subsampled 100 times to 5,000 TCRs, after which Renyi diversity was computed with the R vegan package. To build CDR3 similarity networks, amino acid triplet string-kernel similarity was used, and CDR3s were connected when their pairwise similarity was above 0.82. TCRdb reanalyzed the raw reads on its own, using fastp at Q25 for trimming and MiXCR for clone calling, and kept in-frame beta chains. Identical CDR3 protein sequences are pooled into one entry, listed with their most common genes and DNA. It is TCRdb's table, rather than the study itself, that gives the V and J calls and clone size. The sample includes about 16,000 distinct CDR3 sequences, with roughly 6% observed a single time. The ten largest clones capture about 26% of the sample.

The data originate from a study of spatial heterogeneity in lung cancer (dated by TCRdb to the late 2010s). In terms of the full investigation: The donors were 65 to 85 patients from the lung TRACERx cohort who had early-stage, untreated non-small cell lung cancer. Follow-up PBMC samples were sequenced whenever the samples were available, and the median time to follow-up was roughly two years after resection. Beta-chain transcripts were consistently detected in greater numbers than alpha-chain transcripts, which likely reflects a higher abundance of beta-chain transcripts. In the raw uncorrected reads, each unique combination of TCR and UMI appeared more than ten times on average. The study quantitatively compared TCR alpha and beta repertoires across multiple tumor regions, matched nontumor lung and blood in non-small cell lung cancer. TCR repertoire features were related to nonsynonymous mutation counts determined by whole-exome sequencing of tumor tissue. At surgery, hundreds of tumor regions, approximately 64 matched nontumor lung samples and 56 PBMC samples were TCR-sequenced for both alpha and beta chains. The paper as a whole reports these results and caveats: Ubiquitous expanded tumor TCRs were found in blood more often at tumor resection than at routine follow-up. Confirming at a functional level the hypothesis that regional TCRs recognize regional mutations was considered to require additional single-cell paired TCR alpha and beta sequencing. Comparisons of baseline and follow-up blood repertoires included only approximately 14 patients.

Explained via the paper, the time point label denotes: blood at routine non-recurrence follow-up after resection. Whole RNA extracted from tumor and nontumor lung tissue, or from cryopreserved PBMC samples, was used for TCR sequencing without cell sorting. A patient was chosen for TCR sequencing only when enough RNA was available from at least two tumor regions. V is pared back by 7 bases and J by 8 bases, with 14 bases lying between the germline termini. Measured from the cysteine to the phenylalanine, the CDR3 is 12 residues long. The read is trimmed to its CDR3 DNA, 36 bases read in frame from base 1. CDR1 and CDR2 (MDHEN, SYDVKM) derive from the germline V gene.

The rearrangement joined TRBV28 to TRBJ1-1, with TRBD1 as a weak D call on 5 bases. The material sequenced was PBMCs, taken at follow-up. This TCR came from a male donor with early-stage non-small cell lung cancer. CDR3 loop: CASMARGLEAFF. The nucleotides read TGTGCCAGCATGGCCCGGGGGTTGGAAGCTTTCTTT.